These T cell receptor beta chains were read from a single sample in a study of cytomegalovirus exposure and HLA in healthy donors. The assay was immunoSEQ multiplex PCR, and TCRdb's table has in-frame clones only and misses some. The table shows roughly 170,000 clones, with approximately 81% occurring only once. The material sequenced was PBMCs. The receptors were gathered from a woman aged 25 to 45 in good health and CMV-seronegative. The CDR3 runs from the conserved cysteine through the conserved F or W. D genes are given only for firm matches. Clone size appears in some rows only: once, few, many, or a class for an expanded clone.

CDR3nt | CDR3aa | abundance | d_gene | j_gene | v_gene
TGTGCCAGCAGGCCGGACAGATCCTACAATGAGCAGTTCTTC | CASRPDRSYNEQFF | NA | NA | TRBJ2-1 | TRBV6-4
TGTGCCAGCAGCTCAGGGGGCTCCTACGAGCAGTACTTC | CASSSGGSYEQYF | few | TRBD1 | TRBJ2-7 | TRBV27
TGTGCCAGCAGTGAAGCGCAGACTCATAGCAATCAGCCCCAGCATTTT | CASSEAQTHSNQPQHF | NA | NA | TRBJ1-5 | TRBV6-1
TGTGCCAGCAGCTACCTACAGGGGGGGTCATACAATGAGCAGTTCTTC | CASSYLQGGSYNEQFF | few | NA | TRBJ2-1 | TRBV13
TGCAGTGCTAGAGACAGCGAAACGCAGTATTTT | CSARDSETQYF | NA | NA | TRBJ2-3 | TRBV20-1
TGTGCCTGGAGTGTACAAGAGAAAGGGACTAGCGATCATGAGCAGTTCTTC | CAWSVQEKGTSDHEQFF | NA | TRBD2 | TRBJ2-1 | TRBV30
TGCGCCAGCAGCCAAGAGAAAGGCCAGGGATATATGAACACTGAAGCTTTCTTT | CASSQEKGQGYMNTEAFF | NA | NA | TRBJ1-1 | TRBV4-3
TGTGCCAGCAGTGAAGGGCGGCGGGGCTACACCTTC | CASSEGRRGYTF | few | NA | TRBJ1-2 | TRBV2
TGTGCCAGCCGCGCGAACCGCGCCTTCTACGAGCAGTACTTC | CASRANRAFYEQYF | once | NA | TRBJ2-7 | TRBV6-5
TGCGCCAGCAGTGGAACAGGTCAGCCCCAGCATTTT | CASSGTGQPQHF | NA | NA | TRBJ1-5 | TRBV10-2
TGTGCCAGTAGTATGACGGGACAAATCTCCTACGAGCAGTACTTC | CASSMTGQISYEQYF | few | NA | TRBJ2-7 | TRBV19
TGTGCCAGCAGTTATTGGACAGGGCTCACAGATACGCAGTATTTT | CASSYWTGLTDTQYF | NA | TRBD1 | TRBJ2-3 | TRBV6-6
TGTGCCAGCAGTTACTCGGTTGGGGGGGGCAAAAACATTCAGTACTTC | CASSYSVGGGKNIQYF | NA | TRBD2 | TRBJ2-4 | TRBV6-5
TGTGCCAGCAGTTTATTAGGGGTCCCGAGCACAGATACGCAGTATTTT | CASSLLGVPSTDTQYF | NA | NA | TRBJ2-3 | TRBV27
TGTGCCAGCAGTCACGGAGGTCCTGAAGCTTTCTTT | CASSHGGPEAFF | NA | NA | TRBJ1-1 | TRBV6-6
TGCACCAGCAGCCAACTCGGTCCCGTGACAAGTTTAGGCACAGGGGTTCCGTCCGGCTACACCTTC | CTSSQLGPVTSLGTGVPSGYTF | NA | NA | TRBJ1-2 | TRBV1
TGTGCCAGCTCACAGGGGGCAGGTACTGGAAACACCATATATTTT | CASSQGAGTGNTIYF | NA | TRBD1 | TRBJ1-3 | TRBV18
TGTGCCAGCACTGACAGGGGGCCTGGGGCCAACGGCCTGACTTTC | CASTDRGPGANGLTF | NA | TRBD1 | TRBJ2-6 | TRBV28
TGTGCCACCAGCAGAATAGGTTCGGCGGGAGATACGCAGTATTTT | CATSRIGSAGDTQYF | NA | NA | TRBJ2-3 | TRBV15
TGTGCCACGACGGACAGGGCACAAGAGACCCAGTACTTC | CATTDRAQETQYF | few | TRBD1 | TRBJ2-5 | TRBV27
TGCAGCGTTCCGGGACAGGGCTTAATTACTGAAGCTTTCTTT | CSVPGQGLITEAFF | NA | TRBD1 | TRBJ1-1 | TRBV29-1
TGTGCCAGCACTCGACAGACCGGGGAGCTGTTTTTT | CASTRQTGELFF | NA | NA | TRBJ2-2 | TRBV7-9